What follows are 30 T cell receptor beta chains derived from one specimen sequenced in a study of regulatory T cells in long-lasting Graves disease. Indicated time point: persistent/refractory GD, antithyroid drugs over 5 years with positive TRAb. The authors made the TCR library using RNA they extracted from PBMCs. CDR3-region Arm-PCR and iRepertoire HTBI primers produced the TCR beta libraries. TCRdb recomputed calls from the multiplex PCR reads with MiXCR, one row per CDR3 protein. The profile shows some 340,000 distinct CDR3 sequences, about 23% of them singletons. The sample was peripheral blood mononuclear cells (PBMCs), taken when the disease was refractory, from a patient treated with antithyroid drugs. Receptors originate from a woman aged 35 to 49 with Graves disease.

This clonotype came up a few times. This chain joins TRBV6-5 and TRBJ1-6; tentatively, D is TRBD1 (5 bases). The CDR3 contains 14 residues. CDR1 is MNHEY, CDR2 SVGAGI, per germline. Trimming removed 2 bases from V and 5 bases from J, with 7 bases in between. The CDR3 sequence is CASSYEGHNSPLHF. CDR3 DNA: TGTGCCAGCAGTTACGAGGGGCATAATTCACCCCTCCACTTT.

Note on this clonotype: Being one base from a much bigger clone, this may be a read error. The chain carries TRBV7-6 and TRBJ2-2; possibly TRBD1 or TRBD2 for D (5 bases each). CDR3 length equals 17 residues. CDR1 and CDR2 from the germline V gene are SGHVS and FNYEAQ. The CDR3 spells CASSWKRGTANTRELFF. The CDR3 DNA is TGTGCCAGCAGCTGGAAGAGAGGGACGGCGAACACCAGGGAGCTGTTTTTT.

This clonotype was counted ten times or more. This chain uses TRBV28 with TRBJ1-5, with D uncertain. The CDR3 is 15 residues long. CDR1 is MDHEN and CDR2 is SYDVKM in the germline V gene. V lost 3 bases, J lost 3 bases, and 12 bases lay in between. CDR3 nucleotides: TGTGCCAGCAGTTTCTCGCAGAGGGCCAATCAGCCCCAGCATTTT. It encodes CASSFSQRANQPQHF. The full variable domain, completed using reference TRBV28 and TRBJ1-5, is DVKVTQSSRYLVKRTGEKVFLECVQDMDHENMFWYRQDPGLGLRLIYFSYDVKMKEKGDIPEGYSVSREKKERFSLILESASTNQTSMYLCASSFSQRANQPQHFGDGTRLSIL.

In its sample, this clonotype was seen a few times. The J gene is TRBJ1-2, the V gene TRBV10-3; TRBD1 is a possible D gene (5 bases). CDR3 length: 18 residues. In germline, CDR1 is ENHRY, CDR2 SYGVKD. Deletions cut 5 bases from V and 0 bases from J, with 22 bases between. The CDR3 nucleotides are TGTGCCATCAGTCCTAACCAACCCCCGGACATTTCTAACTATGGCTACACCTTC. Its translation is CAISPNQPPDISNYGYTF.

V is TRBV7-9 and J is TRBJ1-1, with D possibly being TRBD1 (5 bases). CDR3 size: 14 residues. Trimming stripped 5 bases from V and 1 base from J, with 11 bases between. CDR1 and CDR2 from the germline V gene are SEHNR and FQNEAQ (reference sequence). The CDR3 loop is CASSPPRGNTEAFF. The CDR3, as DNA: TGTGCCAGCAGCCCCCCTAGGGGGAACACTGAAGCTTTCTTT.

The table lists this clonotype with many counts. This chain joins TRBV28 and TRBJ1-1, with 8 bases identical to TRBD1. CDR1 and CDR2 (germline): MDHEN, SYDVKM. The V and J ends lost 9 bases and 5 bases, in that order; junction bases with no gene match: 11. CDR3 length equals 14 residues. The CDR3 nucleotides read TGTGCCAGTCGTTGGACAGGGTTCGGTACTGAAGCTTTCTTT. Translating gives CASRWTGFGTEAFF.

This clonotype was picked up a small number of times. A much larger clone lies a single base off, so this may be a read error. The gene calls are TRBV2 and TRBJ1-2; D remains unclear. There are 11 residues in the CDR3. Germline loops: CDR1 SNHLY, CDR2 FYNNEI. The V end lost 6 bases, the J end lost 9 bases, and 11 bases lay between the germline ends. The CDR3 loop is CASSPRDSYTF. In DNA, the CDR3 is TGTGCCAGCAGCCCGCGGGATAGCTACACCTTC. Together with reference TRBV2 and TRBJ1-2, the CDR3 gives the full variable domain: EPEVTQTPSHQVTQMGQEVILRCVPISNHLYFYWYRQILGQKVEFLVSFYNNEISEKSEIFDDQFSVERPDGSNFTLKIRSTKLEDSAMYFCASSPRDSYTFGSGTRLTVV.

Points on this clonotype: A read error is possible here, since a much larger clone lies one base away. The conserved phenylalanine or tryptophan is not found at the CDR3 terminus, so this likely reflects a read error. This CDR3 reads CASTHGVQVNEQYL. The CDR3 DNA is TGTGCCAGCACCCACGGCGTACAGGTGAACGAGCAGTACCTC. The chain employs TRBV6-4 and TRBJ2-7; weak D call: TRBD1 (5 bases). The length of the CDR3 is 14 residues. Trimming left V 7 bases short and J 5 bases short, with 18 bases between. Looked up from germline, CDR1 is MRHNA and CDR2 is SNTAGT.

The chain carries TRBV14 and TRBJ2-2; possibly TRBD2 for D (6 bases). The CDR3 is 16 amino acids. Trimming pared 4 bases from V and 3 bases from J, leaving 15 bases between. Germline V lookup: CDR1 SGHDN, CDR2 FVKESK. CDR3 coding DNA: TGTGCCAGCAGCCCCCTCGGGAGTTGGGACACCGGGGAGCTGTTTTTT. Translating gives CASSPLGSWDTGELFF.

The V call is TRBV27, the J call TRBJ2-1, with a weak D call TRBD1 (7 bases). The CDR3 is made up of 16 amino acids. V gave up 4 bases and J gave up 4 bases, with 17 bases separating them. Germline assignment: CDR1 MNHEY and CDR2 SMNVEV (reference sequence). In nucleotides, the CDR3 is TGTGCCAGCAGTTCCTACGCGGGACAGAAATACAATGAGCAGTTCTTC. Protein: CASSSYAGQKYNEQFF.

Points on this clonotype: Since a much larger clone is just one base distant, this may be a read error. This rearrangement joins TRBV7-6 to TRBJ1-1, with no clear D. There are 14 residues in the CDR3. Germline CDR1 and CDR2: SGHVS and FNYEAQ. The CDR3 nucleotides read TGTGCCCGCAGCTTAGAAGGAGGGCCAGATGAAGCTTTCTTT. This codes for CARSLEGGPDEAFF. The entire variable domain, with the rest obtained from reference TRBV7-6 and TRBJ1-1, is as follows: GAGVSQSPRYKVTKRGQDVALRCDPISGHVSLYWYRQALGQGPEFLTYFNYEAQQDKSGLPNDRFSAERPEGSISTLTIQRTEQRDSAMYRCARSLEGGPDEAFFGQGTRLTVV.

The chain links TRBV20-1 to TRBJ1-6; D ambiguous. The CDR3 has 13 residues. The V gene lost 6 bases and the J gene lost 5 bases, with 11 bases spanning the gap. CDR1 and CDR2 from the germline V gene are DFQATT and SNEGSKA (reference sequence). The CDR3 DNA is TGCAGTGCCGAATCCAGGAATAATTCACCCCTCCACTTT. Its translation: CSAESRNNSPLHF.

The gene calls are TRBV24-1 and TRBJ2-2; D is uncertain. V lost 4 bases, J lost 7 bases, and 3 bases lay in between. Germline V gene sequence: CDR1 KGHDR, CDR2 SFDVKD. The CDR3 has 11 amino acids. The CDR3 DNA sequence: TGTGCCACCAGTGACGGCGGGGAGCTGTTTTTT. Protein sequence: CATSDGGELFF.

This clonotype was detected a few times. In nucleotides, the CDR3 is TGTGCCAGCAGTGATGGGCGGGCTAATGAAAAACTGTTTTTT. Protein: CASSDGRANEKLFF. This rearrangement joins TRBV2 to TRBJ1-4; D not certain. The V gene lost 3 bases and the J gene lost 3 bases, with 8 bases spanning the gap. There are 14 residues in the CDR3. Germline CDR1 is SNHLY and CDR2 is FYNNEI.

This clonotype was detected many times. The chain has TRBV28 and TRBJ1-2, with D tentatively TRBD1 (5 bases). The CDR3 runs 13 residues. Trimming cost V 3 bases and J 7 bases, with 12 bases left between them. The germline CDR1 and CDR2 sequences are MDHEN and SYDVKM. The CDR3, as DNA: TGTGCCAGCAGTTTGCGGGGGGGAGGTGGCTACACCTTC. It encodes CASSLRGGGGYTF.

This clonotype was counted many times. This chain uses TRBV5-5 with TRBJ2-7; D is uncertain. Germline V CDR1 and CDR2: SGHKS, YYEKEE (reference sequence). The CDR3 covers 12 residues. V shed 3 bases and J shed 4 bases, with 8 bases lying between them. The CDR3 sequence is CASSSLGYEQYF. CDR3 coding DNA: TGTGCCAGCAGCTCTTTAGGGTACGAGCAGTACTTC.

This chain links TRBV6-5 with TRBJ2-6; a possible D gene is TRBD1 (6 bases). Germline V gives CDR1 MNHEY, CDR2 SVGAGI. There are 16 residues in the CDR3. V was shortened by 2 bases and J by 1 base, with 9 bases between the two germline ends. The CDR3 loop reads CASSYLQGSGANVLTF. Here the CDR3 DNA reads TGTGCCAGCAGTTACCTACAGGGATCTGGGGCCAACGTCCTGACTTTC.

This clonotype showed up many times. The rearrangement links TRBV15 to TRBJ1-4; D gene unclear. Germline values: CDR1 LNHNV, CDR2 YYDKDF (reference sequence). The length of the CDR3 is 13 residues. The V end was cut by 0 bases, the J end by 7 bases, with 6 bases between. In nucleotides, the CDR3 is TGTGCCACCAGCAGAGACGTTAGTGAAAAACTGTTTTTT. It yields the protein CATSRDVSEKLFF.

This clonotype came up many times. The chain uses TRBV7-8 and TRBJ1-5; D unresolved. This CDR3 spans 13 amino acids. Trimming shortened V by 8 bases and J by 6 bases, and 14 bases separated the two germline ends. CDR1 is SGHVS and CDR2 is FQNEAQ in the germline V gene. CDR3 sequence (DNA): TGTGCCAGCGCCTTTCACGGGAGTCAGCCCCAGCATTTT. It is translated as CASAFHGSQPQHF.

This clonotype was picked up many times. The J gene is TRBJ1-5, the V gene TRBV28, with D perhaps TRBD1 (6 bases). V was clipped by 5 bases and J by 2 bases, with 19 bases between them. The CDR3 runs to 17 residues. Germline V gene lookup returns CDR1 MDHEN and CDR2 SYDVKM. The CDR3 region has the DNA TGTGCCAGCAGTCACTCCAGAAGGGGGAAGGGCAATCAGCCCCAGCATTTT. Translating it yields CASSHSRRGKGNQPQHF.

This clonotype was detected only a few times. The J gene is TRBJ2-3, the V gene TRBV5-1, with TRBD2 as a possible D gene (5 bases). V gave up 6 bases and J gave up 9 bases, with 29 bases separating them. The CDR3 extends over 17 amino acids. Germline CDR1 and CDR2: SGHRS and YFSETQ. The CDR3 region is CASTTVARSGYDETQYF. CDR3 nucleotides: TGCGCCAGCACCACGGTAGCTAGAAGCGGATACGATGAGACGCAGTATTTT.

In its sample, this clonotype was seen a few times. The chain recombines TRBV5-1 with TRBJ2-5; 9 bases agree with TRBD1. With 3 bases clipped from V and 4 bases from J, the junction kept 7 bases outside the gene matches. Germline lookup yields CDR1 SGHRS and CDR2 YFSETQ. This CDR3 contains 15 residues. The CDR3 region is CASSSQQGARETQYF. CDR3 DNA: TGCGCCAGCAGCTCCCAACAGGGGGCAAGAGAGACCCAGTACTTC.

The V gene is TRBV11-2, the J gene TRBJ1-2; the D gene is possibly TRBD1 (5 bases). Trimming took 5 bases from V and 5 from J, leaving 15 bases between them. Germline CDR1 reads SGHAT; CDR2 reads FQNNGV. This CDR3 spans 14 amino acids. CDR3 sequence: CASSQTSGLYGYTF. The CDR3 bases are TGTGCCAGCAGCCAAACCTCAGGGTTGTATGGCTACACCTTC.

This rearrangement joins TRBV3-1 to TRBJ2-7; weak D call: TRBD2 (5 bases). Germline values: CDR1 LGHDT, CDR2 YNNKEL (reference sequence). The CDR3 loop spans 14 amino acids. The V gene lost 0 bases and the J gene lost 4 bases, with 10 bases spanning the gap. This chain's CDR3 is CASSQDIRGYEQYF. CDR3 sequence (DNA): TGTGCCAGCAGCCAAGACATCCGGGGTTACGAGCAGTACTTC.

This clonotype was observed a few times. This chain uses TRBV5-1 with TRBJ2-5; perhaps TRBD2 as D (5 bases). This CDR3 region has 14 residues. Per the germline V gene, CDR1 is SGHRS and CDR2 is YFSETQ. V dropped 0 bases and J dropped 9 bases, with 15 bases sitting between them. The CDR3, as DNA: TGCGCCAGCAGCTTGGAGAGGCGGGCCGGGGCCCAGTACTTC. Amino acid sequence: CASSLERRAGAQYF.

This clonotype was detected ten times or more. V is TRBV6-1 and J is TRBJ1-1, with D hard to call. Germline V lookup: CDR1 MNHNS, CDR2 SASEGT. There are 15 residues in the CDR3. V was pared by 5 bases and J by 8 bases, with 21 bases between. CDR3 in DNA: TGTGCCAGCAGTCCAATGACCTTTTCATCCCACGAAGCTTTCTTT. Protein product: CASSPMTFSSHEAFF.

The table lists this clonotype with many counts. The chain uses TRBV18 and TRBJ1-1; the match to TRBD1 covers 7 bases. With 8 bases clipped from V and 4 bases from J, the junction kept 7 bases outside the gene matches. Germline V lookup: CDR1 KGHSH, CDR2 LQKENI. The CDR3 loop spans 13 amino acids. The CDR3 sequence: CASSPGGSTEAFF. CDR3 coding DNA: TGTGCCAGCAGTCCAGGGGGAAGCACTGAAGCTTTCTTT. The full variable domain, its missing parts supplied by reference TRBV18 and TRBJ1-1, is NAGVMQNPRHLVRRRGQEARLRCSPMKGHSHVYWYRQLPEEGLKFMVYLQKENIIDESGMPKERFSAEFPKEGPSILRIQQVVRGDSAAYFCASSPGGSTEAFFGQGTRLTVV.

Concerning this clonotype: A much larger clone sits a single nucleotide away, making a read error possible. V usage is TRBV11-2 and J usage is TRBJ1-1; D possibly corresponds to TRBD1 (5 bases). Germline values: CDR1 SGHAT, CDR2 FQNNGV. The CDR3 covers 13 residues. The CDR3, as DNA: TGTGCCTGCAGCTTAGTAGGGGAGACTGAAGCTTTCTTT. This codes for CACSLVGETEAFF.

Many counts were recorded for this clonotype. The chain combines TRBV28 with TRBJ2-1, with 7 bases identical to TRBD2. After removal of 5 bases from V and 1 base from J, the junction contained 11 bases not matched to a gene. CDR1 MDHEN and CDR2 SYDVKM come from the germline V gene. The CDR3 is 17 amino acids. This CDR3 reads CASSPPGGRVSYNEQFF. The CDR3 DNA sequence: TGTGCCAGCAGTCCCCCTGGCGGGAGAGTGTCCTACAATGAGCAGTTCTTC. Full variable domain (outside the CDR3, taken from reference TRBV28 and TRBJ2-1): DVKVTQSSRYLVKRTGEKVFLECVQDMDHENMFWYRQDPGLGLRLIYFSYDVKMKEKGDIPEGYSVSREKKERFSLILESASTNQTSMYLCASSPPGGRVSYNEQFFGPGTRLTVL.

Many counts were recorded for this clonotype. Here the CDR3 DNA reads TGCAGTGCTAGGGGCCAAGAGACCCAGTACTTC. It specifies CSARGQETQYF. The V and J genes are TRBV20-1 and TRBJ2-5; D not resolved. V shed 3 bases and J shed 1 base, with 3 bases lying between them. CDR3 length: 11 amino acids. Germline V gene sequence: CDR1 DFQATT, CDR2 SNEGSKA (reference sequence).